The 22 T cell receptor beta chains below come from one sample, sequenced in a study of technical replicates of blood from a handful of donors. Produced via immunoSEQ multiplex PCR; TCRdb's table is partial and in-frame only. The sample lists 91,000 or so clones, 95% occurring once. What was sequenced was T cells isolated from PBMCs. The receptors come from a human donor in good health.

The chain combines TRBV5-1 with TRBJ1-1; D unclear. Germline V lookup: CDR1 SGHRS, CDR2 YFSETQ. This CDR3 has 14 amino acids. V was trimmed by 4 bases and J by 2 bases, leaving 12 bases between them. CDR3 region: CASSISVLNTEAFF. The CDR3 DNA reads as TGCGCCAGCAGCATTTCCGTTCTTAACACTGAAGCTTTCTTT.

The V and J genes are TRBV6-6 and TRBJ2-3; 9 bases are shared with TRBD2. In germline, CDR1 is MNHNY, CDR2 SVGAGI (reference sequence). The CDR3 loop spans 14 amino acids. V lost 8 bases and J lost 1; bases outside the gene matches: 4. The CDR3 DNA follows: TGTGCCAGCGCGGGAGGGGGTCGCACAGATACGCAGTATTTT. Translating it yields CASAGGGRTDTQYF.

This chain connects TRBV10-2 to TRBJ1-5; D remains unclear. Trimming left V 5 bases short and J 7 bases short, with 12 bases between. Germline V gene sequence: CDR1 WSHSY, CDR2 SAAADI. CDR3 length: 13 residues. The CDR3 sequence: CASSPQTGQPQHF. Written as DNA, the CDR3 is TGCGCCAGCAGTCCCCAGACGGGGCAGCCCCAGCATTTT.

This rearrangement joins TRBV28 to TRBJ2-7; 12 nucleotides agree with TRBD1. Germline V CDR1 and CDR2: MDHEN, SYDVKM. V gave up 5 bases and J gave up 4 bases; unmatched junction bases: 6. The CDR3 covers 15 residues. This CDR3 reads CASSGDRGRVYEQYF. DNA of the CDR3: TGTGCCAGCAGTGGGGACAGGGGGCGCGTATACGAGCAGTACTTC.

The rearrangement joins TRBV19 to TRBJ1-1; D is unclear. V was pared by 1 base and J by 3 bases, with 3 bases between. CDR1 and CDR2 from the germline V gene are LNHDA and SQIVND (reference sequence). The CDR3 extends over 12 amino acids. The CDR3 DNA follows: TGTGCCAGTAGTATAGCCGACACTGAAGCTTTCTTT. As protein: CASSIADTEAFF.

This rearrangement joins TRBV19 to TRBJ2-7; D might be TRBD1 (7 bases). The CDR3 is 15 residues long. Between the trimmed V and J ends, which lost 4 bases and 2 bases, there was a span of 15 bases. CDR1 and CDR2 (germline): LNHDA, SQIVND (reference sequence). The DNA of the CDR3 is TGTGCCAGTAGTACCTCGACAGGGAGGACCTACGAGCAGTACTTC. Its translation is CASSTSTGRTYEQYF.

This clone was found once. The CDR3, as DNA: TGCAGCGCCCTAACAGGGGTGGGAGATACGCAGTATTTT. Amino acids: CSALTGVGDTQYF. The V gene is TRBV29-1, the J gene TRBJ2-3, with TRBD1 matching over 7 bases. CDR1 is SQVTM and CDR2 is ANQGSEA in the germline V gene. CDR3 length equals 13 residues. Trimming took 7 bases from V and 5 from J; bases not matched to a gene: 9.

The V call is TRBV29-1, the J call TRBJ2-7, with D possibly being TRBD1 (5 bases). Germline assignment: CDR1 SQVTM and CDR2 ANQGSEA. V dropped 3 bases and J dropped 5 bases, with 11 bases sitting between them. The length of the CDR3 is 12 residues. The CDR3 is CSVDWQGNEQYF. DNA of the CDR3: TGCAGCGTTGATTGGCAGGGAAACGAGCAGTACTTC.

The chain uses TRBV18 and TRBJ2-7; a weak D match, TRBD1 (6 bases). The CDR3 has 14 residues. V gave up 1 base and J gave up 2 bases, with 9 bases separating them. Germline CDR1 KGHSH, CDR2 LQKENI. The CDR3 here is CASSPRTETYEQYF. CDR3 sequence (DNA): TGTGCCAGCTCACCACGGACAGAGACCTACGAGCAGTACTTC.

The chain links TRBV29-1 to TRBJ1-1; 12 nucleotides line up with TRBD1. Germline V gives CDR1 SQVTM, CDR2 ANQGSEA. V lost 8 bases to trimming and J lost 7 bases; unmatched junction nucleotides: 5. This CDR3 has 12 residues. The CDR3 coding sequence is TGCAGCTGCCGGGACAGGGGGCTTGAAGCTTTCTTT. Encoded protein: CSCRDRGLEAFF.

This chain joins TRBV27 and TRBJ2-2; 15 bases align to TRBD2. V was pared by 4 bases and J by 7 bases, with 10 bases of the junction left unmatched. CDR1 is MNHEY, CDR2 SMNVEV, per germline (reference sequence). There are 18 residues in the CDR3. The CDR3, as DNA: TGTGCCAGCAGTTCGTGGACTAGCGGGGGGGACGCGGGCGGGGAGCTGTTTTTT. Protein sequence: CASSSWTSGGDAGGELFF.

In this sample, this clone turned up once. The chain joins TRBV11-1 to TRBJ2-7; D unresolved. V lost 5 bases and J 7 bases, leaving 15 bases between the germline ends. Germline V gene data show CDR1 as SGHAT and CDR2 as FQDESV (reference sequence). This CDR3 contains 13 residues. The CDR3, as DNA: TGTGCCAGCAGCCCCCCCGCGGCATGGGAGCAGTACTTC. Its translation is CASSPPAAWEQYF.

V is TRBV18 and J is TRBJ2-1; 7 bases are a match to TRBD2. The junction had 17 bases not matched to a gene; V was cut back by 6 bases and J by 0 bases. Per the germline V gene, CDR1 is KGHSH and CDR2 is LQKENI. This CDR3 contains 19 residues. The chain's CDR3 is CASSQYMTSPSSSYNEQFF. The CDR3 region has the DNA TGTGCCAGCTCCCAGTATATGACTAGCCCCTCCAGCTCCTACAATGAGCAGTTCTTC.

The chain recombines TRBV6-6 with TRBJ1-4; TRBD1 matches at 12 bases. With V trimmed by 2 bases and J by 8 bases, 3 bases remained unmatched. This CDR3 is built from 15 residues. Germline V gene data show CDR1 as MNHNY and CDR2 as SVGAGI (reference sequence). As DNA, the CDR3 is TGTGCCAGCAGTTACCGGGGACAGGGGGCGGAAAAACTGTTTTTT. Encoded protein: CASSYRGQGAEKLFF.

This chain connects TRBV15 to TRBJ2-1; D not resolved. The CDR3 loop spans 14 amino acids. Trimming shortened V by 4 bases and J by 5 bases, and 12 bases separated the two germline ends. Germline loops: CDR1 LNHNV, CDR2 YYDKDF (reference sequence). The DNA for the CDR3 is TGTGCCACCAGCATCGGAGCTTCGGACAATGAGCAGTTCTTC. This encodes CATSIGASDNEQFF.

The chain links TRBV28 to TRBJ2-7, with 7 positions matching TRBD2. The germline V gene encodes CDR1 MDHEN and CDR2 SYDVKM. The CDR3 runs to 16 residues. V shed 8 bases, J shed 5 bases, and the junction held 18 bases outside the gene matches. CDR3 region: CASSPDGTKDSHEQYF. The CDR3 bases are TGTGCCAGCTCCCCCGACGGGACTAAGGATTCCCACGAGCAGTACTTC.

V gene TRBV11-3 combines with J gene TRBJ1-6, with D possibly matching TRBD1 (5 bases). CDR3 length equals 15 residues. The ends were cut back, 6 bases at V and 7 bases at J, with 16 bases in the middle. Germline V gene sequence: CDR1 SGHNT, CDR2 YENEEA. CDR3 sequence: CASRLAGVPNSPLHF. The CDR3 region has the DNA TGTGCCAGCAGACTCGCGGGGGTACCGAATTCACCCCTCCACTTT.

The chain carries TRBV14 and TRBJ2-1, with TRBD2 matching 12 bases. The CDR3 covers 16 residues. The V gene's germline CDR1 is SGHDN and CDR2 FVKESK. V was pared by 2 bases and J by 5 bases, with 4 bases of the junction left unmatched. The CDR3 DNA follows: TGTGCCAGCAGCCAACGTCTAGCGGGAGGGGACAATGAGCAGTTCTTC. This gives the protein CASSQRLAGGDNEQFF.

Comments on this clone: Mismatch with germline at one junction end may stem from a read error. V gene TRBV7-7 combines with J gene TRBJ2-2, with D perhaps TRBD2 (6 bases). CDR1 SSHAT and CDR2 FNYEAQ come from the germline V gene (reference sequence). The CDR3 is 16 residues long. The chain's CDR3 is CASSRRETLNTGELFF. In DNA, the CDR3 is TGTGCTAGCAGCCGCCGGGAGACTCTGAACACCGGGGAGCTGTTTTTT.

V is TRBV11-3 and J is TRBJ1-2, with a tentative D call TRBD1 (5 bases). V shed 4 bases and J shed 5 bases, with 14 bases lying between them. Germline V lookup: CDR1 SGHNT, CDR2 YENEEA. CDR3 length equals 14 residues. Written as DNA, the CDR3 is TGTGCCAGCAGCTCGTCCGGGGGGATTTATGGCTACACCTTC. Translating gives CASSSSGGIYGYTF.

The chain uses TRBV4-2 and TRBJ2-1; D remains unclear. Germline loops: CDR1 LGHNA, CDR2 YNFKEQ. CDR3 length: 15 residues. Trimming removed 10 bases at V and 0 bases at J, with 16 bases between. CDR3: CATSSKPSSYNEQFF. In DNA form, the CDR3 reads TGTGCCACGTCATCCAAGCCGAGCTCCTACAATGAGCAGTTCTTC.

The rearrangement uses TRBV25-1 and TRBJ2-3; possible D gene TRBD2, 6 bases. V was clipped by 4 bases and J by 1 base, with 12 bases between them. The CDR3 covers 15 residues. Germline V CDR1 and CDR2: MGHDK, SYGVNS. The CDR3: CASSAWDSRTDTQYF. The DNA for the CDR3 is TGTGCCAGCAGTGCCTGGGACTCGCGCACAGATACGCAGTATTTT.